The clone carrying this TCR beta chain showed up just a few times. What it recognizes is unknown. The sample comes from a study of T cells in localized non-small cell lung cancer. General study points: Out of the top 100 tumor clones, a median about 50 were seen in adjacent lung. Patients showing higher blood T cell density tended to see longer overall survival. Exceeding tumor, uninvolved adjacent lung had the highest T cell clonality.

Generated by immunoSEQ multiplex PCR, the TCRdb table keeps only in-frame clones and is missing some. Counted here are about 52,000 clones, around 86% occurring once; the ten biggest clones make up roughly 16%. The sequence came from a female donor with stage II lung adenocarcinoma. Material: PBMCs, obtained before any cancer treatment.

CDR3 bases: TGTGCCAGCAGCCCATTGGCGGGGGGTAACACAGATACGCAGTATTTT. It yields the protein CASSPLAGGNTDTQYF. V usage is TRBV7-9 and J usage is TRBJ2-3; TRBD2 matches 8 bases. The length of the CDR3 is 16 residues. The V gene end was trimmed by 5 bases and the J gene end by 2 bases; junction bases not matched to a gene: 9. Per the germline V gene, CDR1 is SEHNR and CDR2 is FQNEAQ (reference sequence).